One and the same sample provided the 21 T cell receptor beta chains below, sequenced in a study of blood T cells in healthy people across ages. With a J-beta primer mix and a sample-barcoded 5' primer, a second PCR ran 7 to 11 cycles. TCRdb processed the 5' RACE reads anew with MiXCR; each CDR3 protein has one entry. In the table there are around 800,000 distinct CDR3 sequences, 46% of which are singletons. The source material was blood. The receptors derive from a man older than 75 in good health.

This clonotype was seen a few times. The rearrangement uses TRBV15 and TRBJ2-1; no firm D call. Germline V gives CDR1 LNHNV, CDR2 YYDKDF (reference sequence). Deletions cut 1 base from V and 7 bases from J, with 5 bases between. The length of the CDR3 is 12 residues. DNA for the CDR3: TGTGCCACCAGCAGAGGTCTTAATGAGCAGTTCTTC. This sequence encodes CATSRGLNEQFF.

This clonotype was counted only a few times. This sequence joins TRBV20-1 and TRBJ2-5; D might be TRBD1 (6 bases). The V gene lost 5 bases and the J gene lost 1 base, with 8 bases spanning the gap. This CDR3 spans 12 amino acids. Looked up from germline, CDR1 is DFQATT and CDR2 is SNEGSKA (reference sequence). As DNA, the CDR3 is TGCAGTGCTGGGGACACCCAAGAGACCCAGTACTTC. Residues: CSAGDTQETQYF.

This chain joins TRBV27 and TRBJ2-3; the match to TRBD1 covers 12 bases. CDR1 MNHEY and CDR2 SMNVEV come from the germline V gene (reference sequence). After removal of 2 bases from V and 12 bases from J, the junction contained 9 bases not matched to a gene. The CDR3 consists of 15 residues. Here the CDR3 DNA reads TGTGCCAGCAGTTTACTGGGACAGGGGGCCATAGGCCAGTATTTT. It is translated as CASSLLGQGAIGQYF.

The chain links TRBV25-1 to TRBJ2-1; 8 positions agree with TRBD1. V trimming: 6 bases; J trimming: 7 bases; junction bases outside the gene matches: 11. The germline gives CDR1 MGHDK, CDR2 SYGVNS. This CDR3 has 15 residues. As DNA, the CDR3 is TGTGCCAGCAGGGCCGCCAGGGGGCCTCTGAATGAGCAGTTCTTC. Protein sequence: CASRAARGPLNEQFF.

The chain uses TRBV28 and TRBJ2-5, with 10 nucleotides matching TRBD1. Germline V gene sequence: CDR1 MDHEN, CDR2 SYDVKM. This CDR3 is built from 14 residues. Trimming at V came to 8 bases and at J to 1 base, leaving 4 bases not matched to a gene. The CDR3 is CASYDRGLQETQYF. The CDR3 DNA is TGTGCCAGCTACGACAGGGGGCTCCAAGAGACCCAGTACTTC.

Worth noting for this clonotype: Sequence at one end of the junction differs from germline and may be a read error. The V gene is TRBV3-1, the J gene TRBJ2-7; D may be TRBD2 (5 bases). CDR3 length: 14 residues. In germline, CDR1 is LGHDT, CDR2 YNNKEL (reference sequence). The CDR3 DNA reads TGTGCCAGCACCCAAACTTGGACTTCCTACGAGCAGTACTTC. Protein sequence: CASTQTWTSYEQYF.

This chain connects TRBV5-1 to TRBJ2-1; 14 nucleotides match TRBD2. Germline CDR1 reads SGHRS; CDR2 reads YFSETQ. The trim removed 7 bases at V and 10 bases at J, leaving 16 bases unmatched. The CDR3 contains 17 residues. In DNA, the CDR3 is TGCGCCAGCTCGAGACTAGCGGGAGGGACTTTGATGGTCGAGCAGTTCTTC. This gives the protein CASSRLAGGTLMVEQFF.

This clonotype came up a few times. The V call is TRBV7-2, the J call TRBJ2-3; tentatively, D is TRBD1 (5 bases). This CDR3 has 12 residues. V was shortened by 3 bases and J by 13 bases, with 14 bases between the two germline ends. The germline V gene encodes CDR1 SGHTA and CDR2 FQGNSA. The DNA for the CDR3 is TGTGCCAGCAGCTTTGGACAACGGGTTAAGTATTTT. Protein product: CASSFGQRVKYF.

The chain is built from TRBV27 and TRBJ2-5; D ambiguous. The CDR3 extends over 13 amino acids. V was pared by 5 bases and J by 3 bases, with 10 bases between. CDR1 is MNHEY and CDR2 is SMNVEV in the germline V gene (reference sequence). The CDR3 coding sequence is TGTGCCAGCAGTCCCCGGTGGGAAGAGACCCAGTACTTC. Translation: CASSPRWEETQYF.

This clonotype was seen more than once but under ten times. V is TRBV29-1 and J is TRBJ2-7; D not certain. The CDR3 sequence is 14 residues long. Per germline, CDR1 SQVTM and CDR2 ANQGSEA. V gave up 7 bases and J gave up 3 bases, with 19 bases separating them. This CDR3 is CSASIPAVLYEQYF. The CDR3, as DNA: TGCAGCGCTTCCATACCTGCCGTCCTCTACGAGCAGTACTTC.

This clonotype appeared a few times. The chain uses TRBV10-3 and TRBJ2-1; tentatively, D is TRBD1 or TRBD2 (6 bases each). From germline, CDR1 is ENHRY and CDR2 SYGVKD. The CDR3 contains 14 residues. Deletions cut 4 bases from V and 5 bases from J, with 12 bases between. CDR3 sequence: CAISAGGQDNEQFF. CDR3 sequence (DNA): TGTGCCATCAGTGCTGGGGGGCAGGACAATGAGCAGTTCTTC.

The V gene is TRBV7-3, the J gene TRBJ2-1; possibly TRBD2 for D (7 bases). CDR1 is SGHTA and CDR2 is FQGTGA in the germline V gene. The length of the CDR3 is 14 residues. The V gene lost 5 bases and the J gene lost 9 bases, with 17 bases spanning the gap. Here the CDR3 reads CASSPKGGGVEQFF. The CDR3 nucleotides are TGTGCCAGCAGCCCAAAGGGGGGGGGCGTTGAGCAGTTCTTC.

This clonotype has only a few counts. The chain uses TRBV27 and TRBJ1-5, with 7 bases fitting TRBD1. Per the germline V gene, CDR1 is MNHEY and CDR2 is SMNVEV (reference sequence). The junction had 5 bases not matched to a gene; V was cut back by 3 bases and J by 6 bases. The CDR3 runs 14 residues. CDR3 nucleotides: TGTGCCAGCAGTTTGGGGACAGCGAGTCAGCCCCAGCATTTT. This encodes CASSLGTASQPQHF.

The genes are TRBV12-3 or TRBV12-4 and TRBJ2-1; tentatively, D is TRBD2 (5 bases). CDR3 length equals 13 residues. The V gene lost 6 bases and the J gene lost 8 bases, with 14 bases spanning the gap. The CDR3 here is CASRIHPEDEQFF. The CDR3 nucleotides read TGTGCCAGCAGAATCCACCCGGAGGATGAGCAGTTCTTC.

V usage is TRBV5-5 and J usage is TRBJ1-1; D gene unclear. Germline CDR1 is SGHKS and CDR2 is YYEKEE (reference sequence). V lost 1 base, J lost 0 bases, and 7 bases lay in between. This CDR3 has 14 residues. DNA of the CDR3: TGTGCCAGCAGCTTGCATGGGCTGAACACTGAAGCTTTCTTT. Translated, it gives CASSLHGLNTEAFF.

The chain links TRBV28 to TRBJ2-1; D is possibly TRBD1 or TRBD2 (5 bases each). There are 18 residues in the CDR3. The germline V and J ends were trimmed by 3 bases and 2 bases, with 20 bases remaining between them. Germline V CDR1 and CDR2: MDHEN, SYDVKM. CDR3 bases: TGTGCCAGCAGTTTTGCTCTTGAGGGGCAGGACCCCTACAATGAGCAGTTCTTC. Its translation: CASSFALEGQDPYNEQFF.

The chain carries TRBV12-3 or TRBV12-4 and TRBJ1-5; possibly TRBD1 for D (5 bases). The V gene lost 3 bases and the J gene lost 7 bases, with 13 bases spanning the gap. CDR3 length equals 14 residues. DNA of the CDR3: TGTGCCAGCAGTTTCACAGGATCTAAGCAGCCCCAGCATTTT. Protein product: CASSFTGSKQPQHF.

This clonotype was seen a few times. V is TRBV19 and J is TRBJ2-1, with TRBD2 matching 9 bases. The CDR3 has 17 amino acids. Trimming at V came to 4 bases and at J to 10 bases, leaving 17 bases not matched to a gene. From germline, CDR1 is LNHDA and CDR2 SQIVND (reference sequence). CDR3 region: CASSKRSPGTSTPEQFF. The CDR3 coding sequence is TGTGCCAGTAGTAAACGGTCCCCCGGGACTAGCACCCCCGAGCAGTTCTTC.

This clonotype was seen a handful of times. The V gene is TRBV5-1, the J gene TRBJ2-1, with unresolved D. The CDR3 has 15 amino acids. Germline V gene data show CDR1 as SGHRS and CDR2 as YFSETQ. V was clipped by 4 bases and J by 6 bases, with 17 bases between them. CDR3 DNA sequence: TGCGCCAGCAGCCCCGGCATGTCGGCGTCCAATGAGCAGTTCTTC. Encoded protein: CASSPGMSASNEQFF.

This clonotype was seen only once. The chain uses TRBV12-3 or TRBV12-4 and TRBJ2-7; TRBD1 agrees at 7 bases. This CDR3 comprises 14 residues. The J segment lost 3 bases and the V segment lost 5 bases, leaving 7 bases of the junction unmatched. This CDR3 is CASSRQGFGYEQYF. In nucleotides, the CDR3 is TGTGCCAGCAGTAGACAGGGCTTCGGCTACGAGCAGTACTTC.

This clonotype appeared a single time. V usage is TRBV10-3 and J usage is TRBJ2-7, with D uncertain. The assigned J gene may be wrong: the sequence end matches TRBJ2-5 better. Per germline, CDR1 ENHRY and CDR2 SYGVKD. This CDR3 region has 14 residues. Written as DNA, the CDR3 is TGTGCCATCAGTGAGGCGTGGGTTCGGGAGACCCAGTACTTC. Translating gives CAISEAWVRETQYF.